The rows below give T cell receptor beta chains drawn from one sample of a study of control samples from healthy donors and cancer patients. The repertoire was sequenced with immunoSEQ multiplex PCR; TCRdb's copy has only in-frame clones and lacks some. The sample contains 150,000 to 200,000 clones, around 90% of which appear only once. The sequenced material came from blood. All receptors derive from a woman in her 50s in good health. Both conserved end residues are part of each CDR3. D genes are given only for firm matches. Size is stated for part of the rows, as once, few or many counts, or as a class when the clone is expanded.

>TRBV21-1|TRBJ1-2|NA|once
TGTGCCAGCAGCAAAGGTGGCCTGGGGAGATATGGCTACACCTTC
CASSKGGLGRYGYTF
>TRBV21-1|TRBJ2-1|NA|NA
TGTGCCAGCAGCCGAGAGCTAGTCCTGGGTAATGAGCAGTTCTTC
CASSRELVLGNEQFF
>TRBV19|TRBJ2-2|NA|NA
TGTGCCAGTAGTTCCACAGGGAACACCGGGGAGCTGTTTTTT
CASSSTGNTGELFF
>TRBV19|TRBJ1-2|TRBD1|NA
TGTGCCAGTAGTATCCTTGGACAGGGAGGCTATGGCTACACCTTC
CASSILGQGGYGYTF
>TRBV7-3|TRBJ2-2|NA|NA
TGTGCCAGCAGCCCTCTCCATGGAACCGGGGAGCTGTTTTTT
CASSPLHGTGELFF
>TRBV18|TRBJ1-6|NA|NA
TGTGCCAGCTCACCACCGGGACTAAGCGGCTCACCCCTCCACTTT
CASSPPGLSGSPLHF
>TRBV6-2/TRBV6-3|TRBJ2-5|NA|NA
TGTGCCAGCAGTTACGGAGGAGGGGAGACCCAGTACTTC
CASSYGGGETQYF
>TRBV7-2|TRBJ1-5|NA|NA
TGTGCCAGCAGCCCCTGGTCGAGTCCCAATCAGCCCCAGCATTTT
CASSPWSSPNQPQHF
>TRBV14|TRBJ1-1|NA|NA
TGTGCCAGCAGCCATGGTCGGCGGGGGGCGAACACTGAAGCTTTCTTT
CASSHGRRGANTEAFF
>TRBV11-2|TRBJ2-3|NA|NA
TGTGCCAGCAGCTCGAAGGGGTTCCACACAGATACGCAGTATTTT
CASSSKGFHTDTQYF
>TRBV28|TRBJ1-5|NA|NA
TGTGCCAGCAGTTTATCCCCAGGGATCAGTCAGCCCCAGCATTTT
CASSLSPGISQPQHF
>TRBV3-1/TRBV3-2|TRBJ1-5|NA|NA
TGTGCCAGCAGCCTCACTCAAAATCAGCCCCAGCATTTT
CASSLTQNQPQHF
>TRBV9|TRBJ2-1|NA|NA
TGTGCCAGCAGCCCCACCCAGCAGCTCTACAATGAGCAGTTCTTC
CASSPTQQLYNEQFF
>TRBV24-1|TRBJ1-4|TRBD1|once
TGTGCCATACCACCAGGGGGGAATGAAAAACTGTTTTTT
CAIPPGGNEKLFF
>TRBV6-5|TRBJ2-7|TRBD2|NA
TGTGCCAGCAGTTCGGGACTAGTTTCCTCCTACGAGCAGTACTTC
CASSSGLVSSYEQYF
>TRBV6-5|TRBJ1-2|NA|NA
TGTGCCAGCAGTTACTCGGGGCTCCAACAAAACTATGGCTACACCTTC
CASSYSGLQQNYGYTF
>TRBV6-6|TRBJ1-2|NA|NA
TGTGCCAGCACCCGGGGCGGTAACTATGGCTACACCTTC
CASTRGGNYGYTF
>TRBV5-1|TRBJ1-6|NA|NA
TGCGCCAGCAGCCTCGGACCGAAATCACCCCTCCACTTT
CASSLGPKSPLHF
>TRBV7-7|TRBJ2-1|NA|once
TGTGCCAGCAGCTTAGTTTCTGGGGGCGAGCAGTTCTTC
CASSLVSGGEQFF
>TRBV24-1|TRBJ2-5|TRBD2|NA
TGTGCCACCAGTGAGGGGACTAGCGGAGGAGAGACCCAGTACTTC
CATSEGTSGGETQYF
>TRBV28|TRBJ1-5|NA|NA
TGTGCCAGCAGCGTAGAGGCGGGGGCAAAGCAGCCCCAGCATTTT
CASSVEAGAKQPQHF
>TRBV3-1/TRBV3-2|TRBJ2-1|NA|NA
TGTGCCAGCAGCCAAGAGGGTATAGTTTACAATGAGCAGTTCTTC
CASSQEGIVYNEQFF
>TRBV2|TRBJ1-5|NA|few
TGTGCCAGCAGTGACGCAGTGGGCAATCAGCCCCAGCATTTT
CASSDAVGNQPQHF
>TRBV9|TRBJ1-3|NA|NA
TGTGCCAGCAGCGTAGGAGGGACGGACTCTGGAAACACCATATATTTT
CASSVGGTDSGNTIYF
>TRBV5-1|TRBJ2-6|TRBD2|NA
TGCGCCAGCAGCTTGGATGGGATGACTAGCGGGGGGGCCTCCGGGGCCAACGTCCTGACTTTC
CASSLDGMTSGGASGANVLTF
>TRBV2|TRBJ2-7|NA|NA
TGTGCCAGCAGTCGATTACAGGTCGAGCAGTACTTC
CASSRLQVEQYF
>TRBV15|TRBJ2-2|TRBD2|NA
TGTGCCACAGGGCCGGGAGGGCCACGGACCGGGGAGCTGTTTTTT
CATGPGGPRTGELFF
>TRBV28|TRBJ1-2|NA|NA
TGTGCCACCACAACTAACTATGGCTACACCTTC
CATTTNYGYTF
>TRBV5-4|TRBJ2-5|NA|NA
TGTGCCAGCAGCTTGCAATCAGGGGAGGAGACCCAGTACTTC
CASSLQSGEETQYF
>TRBV24-1|TRBJ1-2|NA|NA
TGTGCCACCAGTGATTCGCACCGGCCCAGTGGTGGCTACACCTTC
CATSDSHRPSGGYTF
>TRBV6-2/TRBV6-3|TRBJ2-1|TRBD2|once
TGTGCCAGCAGTTACTCGTCGGGACTAGCGGGAGGTGAGCAGTTCTTC
CASSYSSGLAGGEQFF
>TRBV7-2|TRBJ1-3|NA|NA
TGTGCCAGCAGCTTTGTAGGAATTGGAAACACCATATATTTT
CASSFVGIGNTIYF
>TRBV30|TRBJ1-1|TRBD1|NA
TGTGCCTGGACGGGACAGGTGAACACTGAAGCTTTCTTT
CAWTGQVNTEAFF
>TRBV28|TRBJ1-5|NA|once
TGTGCCAGCACGCGAGAGGGAAGTTATCAGCCCCAGCATTTT
CASTREGSYQPQHF
>TRBV5-1|TRBJ2-1|TRBD2|NA
TGCGCCAGCAGCTTAGGACTAGCGCATTACAATGAGCAGTTCTTC
CASSLGLAHYNEQFF
>TRBV5-1|TRBJ2-1|NA|NA
TGCGCCAGCAACCCCGGCCTCTCCCTGGTCAATGAGCAGTTCTTC
CASNPGLSLVNEQFF
>TRBV28|TRBJ1-2|NA|NA
TGTGCCAGCAGTCGGGGCTATGGCTACACCTTC
CASSRGYGYTF
>TRBV18|TRBJ2-7|TRBD1|NA
TGTGCCAGCTCACCGTTACAGGGGGCGTCGATTCGGGTCGAGCAGTACTTC
CASSPLQGASIRVEQYF
>TRBV5-1|TRBJ2-3|NA|NA
TGCGCCAGCAGTCCACAGGGGAGGGCAGATACGCAGTATTTT
CASSPQGRADTQYF
>TRBV5-1|TRBJ1-1|NA|NA
TGCGCCAGCAGCTTGGGGGGTGAAGCTTTCTTT
CASSLGGEAFF
>TRBV27|TRBJ2-2|NA|NA
TGTGCCAGTTCGGAACCTGGGGGCAGTCGGACCGGGGAGCTGTTTTTT
CASSEPGGSRTGELFF